Each of the 15 T cell receptor beta chains below was sequenced from the same sample in a study of T cell responses to AZD1222 COVID-19 vaccine. Data came from immunoSEQ multiplex PCR; TCRdb stores just in-frame clones and leaves some out. The data hold fewer than 200,000 clones, with approximately 92% observed a single time. The sample in question was peripheral blood, obtained on day 0 of AZD1222 vaccination. These receptor sequences come from an adult in good health.

This sequence joins TRBV7-2 and TRBJ2-6; D may be TRBD2 (6 bases). CDR1 is SGHTA and CDR2 is FQGNSA in the germline V gene. The CDR3 runs to 16 residues. Trimming took 2 bases from V and 0 from J, leaving 8 bases between them. The CDR3 DNA reads as TGTGCCAGCAGCTTATCGGGGGTCTCTGGGGCCAACGTCCTGACTTTC. As protein: CASSLSGVSGANVLTF.

V is TRBV5-4 and J is TRBJ2-3; the match to TRBD1 covers 8 bases. The V gene end was trimmed by 4 bases and the J gene end by 1 base; junction bases not matched to a gene: 5. From germline, CDR1 is SGHNT and CDR2 YYREEE (reference sequence). The CDR3 totals 15 residues. For the CDR3, the DNA is TGTGCCAGCAGCCAAAAGACAGGGGGCACAGATACGCAGTATTTT. The encoded protein is CASSQKTGGTDTQYF.

The chain is built from TRBV12-3 or TRBV12-4 and TRBJ1-1, with D uncertain. Trimming shortened V by 6 bases and J by 1 base, and 9 bases separated the two germline ends. CDR3 length: 13 amino acids. The CDR3 nucleotides are TGTGCCAGCAGCATAGTTCCGAACACTGAAGCTTTCTTT. Translated: CASSIVPNTEAFF.

The chain links TRBV5-4 to TRBJ1-2; 7 bases are a match to TRBD1. This CDR3 is built from 11 residues. After removal of 4 bases from V and 7 bases from J, the junction contained 1 base not matched to a gene. The germline V gene has CDR1 SGHNT and CDR2 YYREEE (reference sequence). The CDR3 bases are TGTGCCAGCAGCACAGGGGTTGGCTACACCTTC. Protein: CASSTGVGYTF.

This sequence joins TRBV5-1 and TRBJ2-7; a possible D gene is TRBD1 (5 bases). There are 13 residues in the CDR3. Between the trimmed V and J ends, which lost 3 bases and 3 bases, there was a span of 10 bases. Germline values: CDR1 SGHRS, CDR2 YFSETQ. The CDR3 reads CASSSPQGYEQYF. The CDR3 DNA sequence: TGCGCCAGCAGCTCACCCCAGGGCTACGAGCAGTACTTC.

The chain uses TRBV7-9 and TRBJ1-2, with D perhaps matching TRBD1 (6 bases). CDR1 SEHNR and CDR2 FQNEAQ come from the germline V gene (reference sequence). V lost 2 bases to trimming and J lost 6 bases, with 16 bases between them. The CDR3 runs 15 residues. The CDR3 loop is CASSLSWTAGDGYTF. For the CDR3, the DNA is TGTGCCAGCAGCTTAAGTTGGACAGCTGGCGATGGCTACACCTTC.

The chain combines TRBV5-6 with TRBJ2-2; 8 bases are shared with TRBD1. This CDR3 spans 16 amino acids. The V segment lost 3 bases and the J segment 4 bases; nucleotides outside the gene matches: 8. Germline V gene lookup returns CDR1 SGHDT and CDR2 YYEEEE. CDR3 protein: CASSWGTGPFTGELFF. CDR3 coding DNA: TGTGCCAGCAGCTGGGGGACAGGCCCCTTCACCGGGGAGCTGTTTTTT.

The gene calls are TRBV2 and TRBJ2-3; TRBD2 matches at 14 bases. This CDR3 has 17 residues. CDR1 SNHLY and CDR2 FYNNEI come from the germline V gene. J was trimmed by 2 bases and V by 6 bases; bases with no gene match: 7. This CDR3 reads CASRSQTSGGATDTQYF. CDR3 DNA: TGTGCCAGCAGGTCCCAGACTAGCGGGGGGGCCACAGATACGCAGTATTTT.

This sequence joins TRBV20-1 and TRBJ1-6, with D unresolved. Germline V CDR1 and CDR2: DFQATT, SNEGSKA (reference sequence). With 3 bases removed from V and 10 bases from J, the gap between germline ends came to 16 bases. The length of the CDR3 is 14 residues. CDR3 in amino acids: CSASVGMLGSPLHF. CDR3 DNA: TGCAGTGCTAGTGTGGGCATGCTCGGGTCACCCCTCCACTTT.

This clone was picked up one time. V gene TRBV30 combines with J gene TRBJ1-1; D gene unclear. Germline V gene sequence: CDR1 GTSNPN, CDR2 SVGIG (reference sequence). Trimming removed 3 bases at V and 6 bases at J, with 14 bases between. This CDR3 has 13 residues. CDR3 DNA: TGTGCCTGGAGAAGCGGGTCGAATCCTGAAGCTTTCTTT. This translates into CAWRSGSNPEAFF.

This sequence joins TRBV6-5 and TRBJ1-1; no firm D call. Trimming stripped 6 bases from V and 4 bases from J, with 12 bases between. The CDR3 spans 13 residues. Germline CDR1 and CDR2: MNHEY and SVGAGI. In DNA, the CDR3 is TGTGCCAGCAGCTACAGAAAGTTCACTGAAGCTTTCTTT. Protein sequence: CASSYRKFTEAFF.

The rearrangement uses TRBV28 and TRBJ1-2; D not certain. Trimming shortened V by 2 bases and J by 0 bases, and 7 bases separated the two germline ends. Germline CDR1 is MDHEN and CDR2 is SYDVKM. The CDR3 is 14 amino acids. CDR3 sequence reads: CASSLIQPNYGYTF. The DNA for the CDR3 is TGTGCCAGCAGTTTAATCCAGCCTAACTATGGCTACACCTTC.

The genes are TRBV28 and TRBJ1-2, with unresolved D. This CDR3 comprises 11 residues. Germline-derived CDR1 and CDR2 are MDHEN and SYDVKM. Trimming stripped 10 bases from V and 6 bases from J, with 12 bases between. CDR3 in amino acids: CAIQKLDGYTF. Written as DNA, the CDR3 is TGTGCCATCCAGAAATTAGATGGCTACACCTTC.

The chain recombines TRBV19 with TRBJ2-7; D remains ambiguous. Looked up from germline, CDR1 is LNHDA and CDR2 is SQIVND (reference sequence). The germline V and J ends were trimmed by 1 base and 5 bases, with 18 bases remaining between them. The CDR3 has 16 residues. The CDR3 DNA is TGTGCCAGTAGTATAGGGGTCTCTCGAACGGGCGACGAGCAGTACTTC. It translates to CASSIGVSRTGDEQYF.

J is TRBJ1-1 and V is TRBV19; 7 nucleotides align to TRBD1. The V gene end was trimmed by 1 base and the J gene end by 3 bases; junction bases not matched to a gene: 5. CDR1 and CDR2 from the germline V gene are LNHDA and SQIVND (reference sequence). The CDR3 extends over 15 amino acids. CDR3 DNA: TGTGCCAGTAGTATAGGACAGGGAGGGGACACTGAAGCTTTCTTT. It translates to CASSIGQGGDTEAFF.